The 8 T cell receptor beta chains presented below share a single source sample, sequenced in a study of type 1 regulatory T cells. TCRdb ran MiXCR on the reads and lists one entry per CDR3 protein. Of 65,000 to 80,000 distinct CDR3 sequences listed, 20% to 25% are singletons. No antigen is known for these receptors. Study-level points and caveats: Compared with non-type 1 regulatory T cells, type 1 regulatory T cells showed a more restricted TCR repertoire.

Source material: cultured type 1 regulatory T (Tr1) cells, either the whole culture or a sorted fraction (not recorded which). Receptor source: a human donor in good health.

V usage is TRBV5-1 and J usage is TRBJ2-2; 12 nucleotides agree with TRBD2. This CDR3 is built from 16 residues. V lost 4 bases, J lost 5 bases, and 6 bases stayed unmatched. Germline V gene data show CDR1 as SGHRS and CDR2 as YFSETQ. The CDR3 is CASSPLTSGRTGELFF. CDR3 nucleotide sequence: TGCGCCAGCAGCCCCCTGACTAGCGGGAGAACCGGGGAGCTGTTTTTT.

The genes are TRBV7-3 and TRBJ2-2; D gene uncertain. The closer fit of TRBJ2-3 to the DNA end suggests the J call may be wrong. Germline V gene data show CDR1 as SGHTA and CDR2 as FQGTGA. CDR3 length: 15 residues. The CDR3: CASSPGTSGTDTQYF. CDR3 coding DNA: TGTGCCAGCAGCCCAGGAACTTCGGGCACAGATACGCAGTATTTT.

This clonotype has a handful of counts. This sequence joins TRBV7-9 and TRBJ2-7; D is unresolved. The CDR3 length is 10 residues. Germline CDR1 and CDR2: SEHNR and FQNEAQ (reference sequence). Trimming stripped 0 bases from V and 9 bases from J, with 3 bases between. CDR3 nucleotide sequence: TGTGCCAGCAGCTTAGCAGGGCAGTACTTC. Amino acid sequence: CASSLAGQYF.

The chain carries TRBV6-2 or TRBV6-3 and TRBJ2-1, with 7 nucleotides matching TRBD2. CDR3 length equals 16 residues. V shed 2 bases and J 4 bases; nucleotides not matched to a gene: 8. The germline V gene has CDR1 MNHEY and CDR2 SVGEGT. The CDR3 DNA follows: TGTGCCAGCAGTTACACCCTAGCGGAACTATACAATGAGCAGTTCTTC. This translates into CASSYTLAELYNEQFF.

The chain employs TRBV6-5 and TRBJ1-5; possibly TRBD1 for D (5 bases). The CDR3 has 14 residues. V lost 2 bases to trimming and J lost 4 bases, with 9 bases between them. CDR1 MNHEY and CDR2 SVGAGI come from the germline V gene. The CDR3 here is CASSYGDGNQPQHF. The CDR3 nucleotides are TGTGCCAGCAGTTACGGGGACGGAAATCAGCCCCAGCATTTT.

In nucleotides, the CDR3 is TGTGCCAGCAGCCCACTAGCTCAGGCGGCGGCCGTGCCAAGAGAGCAGTTCTTC. Translated, it gives CASSPLAQAAAVPREQFF. The chain joins TRBV7-3 to TRBJ2-1; the D gene is possibly TRBD2 (6 bases). The CDR3 runs to 18 residues. V dropped 5 bases and J dropped 10 bases, with 30 bases sitting between them. Germline-derived CDR1 and CDR2 are SGHTA and FQGTGA.

The chain uses TRBV20-1 and TRBJ1-1, with TRBD1 matching over 10 bases. The CDR3 spans 13 residues. Per germline, CDR1 DFQATT and CDR2 SNEGSKA (reference sequence). Trimming cost V 6 bases and J 4 bases; bases outside gene matches: 5. The CDR3 nucleotides are TGCAGTGCGAGCCGGGACAGGGGCACTGAAGCTTTCTTT. Amino acids: CSASRDRGTEAFF.

The chain recombines TRBV20-1 with TRBJ1-5, with 7 positions matching TRBD1. V lost 2 bases, J lost 3 bases, and 4 bases stayed unmatched. The CDR3 has 14 residues. Germline V gene sequence: CDR1 DFQATT, CDR2 SNEGSKA (reference sequence). The CDR3 nucleotides read TGCAGTGCTAGACCGACAGGGAACAATCAGCCCCAGCATTTT. This encodes CSARPTGNNQPQHF.